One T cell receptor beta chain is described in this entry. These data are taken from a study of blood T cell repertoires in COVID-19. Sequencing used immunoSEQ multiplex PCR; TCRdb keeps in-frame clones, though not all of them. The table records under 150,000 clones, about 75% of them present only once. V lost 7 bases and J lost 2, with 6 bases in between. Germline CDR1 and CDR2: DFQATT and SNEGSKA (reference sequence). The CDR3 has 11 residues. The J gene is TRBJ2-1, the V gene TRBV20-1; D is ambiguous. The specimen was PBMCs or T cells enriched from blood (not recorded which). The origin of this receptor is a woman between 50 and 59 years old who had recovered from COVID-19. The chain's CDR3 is CSGAAYNEQFF. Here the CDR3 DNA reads TGCAGTGGGGCAGCCTACAATGAGCAGTTCTTC.